A single sample is the source of the 27 T cell receptor beta chains below, sequenced in a study of T cell repertoires in aging, cancer and after chemotherapy. Rearranged V-D-J TRB sequences were amplified with a mixed TRB-A/B primer pool. One entry per CDR3 protein, called by TCRdb with MiXCR from the multiplex PCR reads. The data contain approximately 5,900 distinct CDR3 sequences, 21% of them singletons. The template was genomic DNA from peripheral blood, not RNA. Sequenced material: blood. Every receptor here comes from a human donor with a blood cancer.

J is TRBJ2-7 and V is TRBV6-5, with a tentative D call TRBD2 (8 bases). The CDR3 is made up of 17 amino acids. Germline V lookup: CDR1 MNHEY, CDR2 SVGAGI. Trimming removed 4 bases from V and 5 bases from J, with 24 bases in between. CDR3 DNA: TGTGCCAGCAGTTTGACAGGGCCTGGCGGGAGGTCCGACGAGCAGTACTTC. This codes for CASSLTGPGGRSDEQYF.

This clonotype has a handful of counts. The V call is TRBV20-1, the J call TRBJ2-7, with D unresolved. The CDR3 has 14 residues. CDR1 and CDR2 (germline): DFQATT, SNEGSKA (reference sequence). Trimming shortened V by 6 bases and J by 0 bases, and 15 bases separated the two germline ends. The CDR3 is CSAESQAHSYEQYF. In DNA, the CDR3 is TGCAGTGCAGAGAGCCAGGCGCACTCCTACGAGCAGTACTTC.

By share of the sample, this clonotype is medium-sized. V is TRBV6-1 and J is TRBJ1-2, with D uncertain. Germline assignment: CDR1 MNHNS and CDR2 SASEGT. CDR3 length equals 11 residues. Between the trimmed V and J ends, which lost 8 bases and 7 bases, there was a span of 11 bases. CDR3 sequence: CASGLPAGYTF. In DNA, the CDR3 is TGTGCCAGCGGCCTTCCGGCTGGCTACACCTTC.

The chain employs TRBV6-2 or TRBV6-3 and TRBJ2-5; 10 bases are shared with TRBD2. The length of the CDR3 is 14 residues. V shed 5 bases and J 2 bases; nucleotides not matched to a gene: 2. The germline V gene has CDR1 MNHEY and CDR2 SVGEGT. The CDR3 spells CASSRTSGQETQYF. DNA of the CDR3: TGTGCCAGCAGTAGGACTAGCGGACAAGAGACCCAGTACTTC.

On this clonotype itself: A much more abundant neighbour one base away suggests this may be a read error. CDR3 nucleotide sequence: TGTGCCAGCAGTTGCGCGATACTAGCGGGTGGGAGTGACAATGAGCAGTTCTTC. The encoded protein is CASSCAILAGGSDNEQFF. The chain is built from TRBV6-6 and TRBJ2-1, with 9 bases lining up with TRBD2. With 4 bases clipped from V and 5 bases from J, the junction kept 15 bases outside the gene matches. CDR1 and CDR2 (germline): MNHNY, SVGAGI (reference sequence). This CDR3 is 18 amino acids long.

The rearrangement uses TRBV12-3 or TRBV12-4 and TRBJ2-1; 8 bases fit TRBD1. With V trimmed by 7 bases and J by 7 bases, 6 bases remained unmatched. The CDR3 has 13 amino acids. The CDR3 is CASTGGARNEQFF. The DNA of the CDR3 is TGTGCCAGCACAGGGGGCGCGAGGAATGAGCAGTTCTTC.

This clonotype is labeled as medium-sized (0.01 to 0.1%). The chain carries TRBV5-6 and TRBJ2-1, with unresolved D. V lost 1 base and J lost 5, with 4 bases in between. From germline, CDR1 is SGHDT and CDR2 YYEEEE. There are 12 residues in the CDR3. The CDR3 coding sequence is TGTGCCAGCAGCTTGTGGAACAATGAGCAGTTCTTC. This encodes CASSLWNNEQFF. The whole variable domain, remainder taken from reference TRBV5-6 and TRBJ2-1, is DAGVTQSPTHLIKTRGQQVTLRCSPKSGHDTVSWYQQALGQGPQFIFQYYEEEERQRGNFPDRFSGHQFPNYSSELNVNALLLGDSALYLCASSLWNNEQFFGPGTRLTVL.

This clonotype qualifies as medium-sized. V and J are TRBV6-1 and TRBJ2-3; tentatively, D is TRBD1 or TRBD2 (5 bases each). CDR1 is MNHNS, CDR2 SASEGT, per germline. The CDR3 sequence is 13 residues long. Trimming stripped 8 bases from V and 4 bases from J, with 13 bases between. CDR3 in DNA: TGTGCCAGCCGGGGACCTCCCGCAGATACGCAGTATTTT. Amino acids: CASRGPPADTQYF.

The sample holds a few counts of this clonotype. The rearrangement links TRBV18 to TRBJ1-5, with D possibly being TRBD1 (5 bases). V lost 5 bases and J 3 bases, leaving 17 bases between the germline ends. The CDR3 contains 16 residues. Germline V gives CDR1 KGHSH, CDR2 LQKENI. The CDR3 region has the DNA TGTGCCAGCTCATTTTCCGGGACTTGGGCCAATCAGCCCCAGCATTTT. Residues: CASSFSGTWANQPQHF.

This clonotype was counted between two and nine times. A junction boundary mismatches the germline segment, possibly from a read error. The rearrangement uses TRBV6-1 and TRBJ2-7; possible D gene TRBD2, 7 bases. Germline V lookup: CDR1 MNHNS, CDR2 SASEGT. The CDR3 runs to 16 residues. The chain's CDR3 is CASQSLAGGPSGQTHF. The CDR3 nucleotides are TGTGCCTCCCAATCCCTGGCCGGGGGGCCCAGTGGCCAGACCCACTTC.

In this sample, this clonotype is medium-sized. The rearrangement uses TRBV20-1 and TRBJ2-3, with TRBD2 matching 14 bases. The CDR3 covers 15 residues. Per the germline V gene, CDR1 is DFQATT and CDR2 is SNEGSKA (reference sequence). The V gene end was trimmed by 5 bases and the J gene end by 4 bases; junction bases not matched to a gene: 5. This CDR3 is CSAVGLAGGADTQYF. As DNA, the CDR3 is TGCAGTGCTGTCGGACTAGCGGGAGGTGCAGATACGCAGTATTTT.

This clonotype was recorded a few times. The rearrangement uses TRBV6-4 and TRBJ1-1; 7 nucleotides match TRBD1. This CDR3 is built from 14 residues. V dropped 5 bases and J dropped 1; count of bases not matched to a gene: 4. In germline, CDR1 is MRHNA, CDR2 SNTAGT. CDR3 amino acids: CASSKQGQNTEAFF. The CDR3 bases are TGTGCCAGCAGTAAACAGGGGCAGAACACTGAAGCTTTCTTT.

This clonotype was counted a single time. As DNA, the CDR3 is TGTGCTAGTGGTCCCGTCGCCGTTAGATTAAGGTACTTC. It specifies CASGPVAVRLRYF. This chain links TRBV12-5 with TRBJ2-4; no firm D call. Per the germline V gene, CDR1 is LGHNT and CDR2 is FRNRAP. This CDR3 spans 13 amino acids. V shed 5 bases and J shed 15 bases, with 20 bases lying between them.

The rearrangement uses TRBV7-9 and TRBJ2-5, with D perhaps matching TRBD1 (8 bases). V was shortened by 5 bases and J by 3 bases, with 16 bases between the two germline ends. Germline V lookup: CDR1 SEHNR, CDR2 FQNEAQ (reference sequence). This CDR3 has 15 residues. The DNA for the CDR3 is TGTGCCAGCAGCGACAGACAGGGGAGGGAAGAGACCCAGTACTTC. Translation gives CASSDRQGREETQYF.

The rearrangement uses TRBV9 and TRBJ2-1; D not resolved. The CDR3 sequence is 15 residues long. Germline V lookup: CDR1 SGDLS, CDR2 YYNGEE. V shed 1 base and J shed 3 bases, with 11 bases lying between them. CDR3 coding DNA: TGTGCCAGCAGCGTATCCGAGACCCACTACAATGAGCAGTTCTTC. Translated, it gives CASSVSETHYNEQFF.

This clonotype occurred once. V usage is TRBV5-3 and J usage is TRBJ2-2; D is possibly TRBD2 (6 bases). TRBV5-3 belongs to the ORF category, with a function that is uncertain. This CDR3 has 16 residues. V was cut by 0 bases and J by 3 bases, with 12 bases left in between. The CDR3 region has the DNA TGTGCCAGAAGCTTGGGGGGGGTTACTCACACCGGGGAGCTGTTTTTT. Protein: CARSLGGVTHTGELFF.

V and J are TRBV7-3 and TRBJ1-4; the D is unclear. CDR3 length equals 16 residues. V was clipped by 0 bases and J by 3 bases, with 11 bases between them. Germline V gives CDR1 SGHTA, CDR2 FQGTGA. The CDR3 sequence: CASSLTGGSANEKLFF. The CDR3 nucleotides are TGTGCCAGCAGCTTAACAGGAGGGAGCGCTAATGAAAAACTGTTTTTT.

In its sample, this clonotype ranks as medium-sized. As DNA, the CDR3 is TGTGCCAGTAGTTGGGACAGGGGCGGGTATGGCTACACCTTC. Its protein is CASSWDRGGYGYTF. The chain carries TRBV19 and TRBJ1-2, with 10 bases that match TRBD1. Germline V CDR1 and CDR2: LNHDA, SQIVND (reference sequence). The CDR3 is 14 amino acids. The junction had 5 bases not matched to a gene; V was cut back by 5 bases and J by 5 bases.

This clonotype is labeled as medium-sized (0.01 to 0.1%). The gene calls are TRBV19 and TRBJ2-7, with D possibly TRBD1 on 6 matching bases. The CDR3 runs 13 residues. Germline CDR1 reads LNHDA; CDR2 reads SQIVND (reference sequence). The ends were cut back, 6 bases at V and 5 bases at J, with 14 bases in the middle. The CDR3 loop is CASSLQGRNEQYF. The CDR3 region has the DNA TGTGCCAGTAGCCTACAGGGACGAAACGAGCAGTACTTC. The full variable domain, in which reference TRBV19 and TRBJ2-7 provide the parts outside the CDR3, is DGGITQSPKYLFRKEGQNVTLSCEQNLNHDAMYWYRQDPGQGLRLIYYSQIVNDFQKGDIAEGYSVSREKKESFPLTVTSAQKNPTAFYLCASSLQGRNEQYFGPGTRLTVT.

CDR3 region: CASSLYEQYF. The CDR3 region has the DNA TGTGCCAGCAGTCTCTACGAGCAGTACTTC. The chain recombines TRBV28 with TRBJ2-7; no definite D call. Trimming took off 5 bases at V and 3 bases at J, with 2 bases between the two ends. Germline CDR1 MDHEN, CDR2 SYDVKM. The CDR3 extends over 10 amino acids.

By its share, this clonotype is medium-sized (0.01 to 0.1%). The rearrangement joins TRBV7-9 to TRBJ2-5; D unresolved. Per germline, CDR1 SEHNR and CDR2 FQNEAQ (reference sequence). The V and J ends lost 1 base and 4 bases respectively, with 7 bases between them. This CDR3 comprises 13 residues. The CDR3 reads CASSLVGTETQYF. CDR3 in DNA: TGTGCCAGCAGCTTAGTTGGCACAGAGACCCAGTACTTC.

By share, this clonotype counts as medium-sized. This chain uses TRBV7-6 with TRBJ2-5; 7 positions agree with TRBD2. With V trimmed by 5 bases and J by 7 bases, 16 bases remained unmatched. From germline, CDR1 is SGHVS and CDR2 FNYEAQ. CDR3 length: 16 residues. CDR3 region: CASSGERLRRESTQYF. In DNA form, the CDR3 reads TGTGCCAGCAGCGGAGAGCGGTTGAGGCGGGAGTCGACCCAGTACTTC. The variable domain in full, with the rest retrieved from reference TRBV7-6 and TRBJ2-5, is GAGVSQSPRYKVTKRGQDVALRCDPISGHVSLYWYRQALGQGPEFLTYFNYEAQQDKSGLPNDRFSAERPEGSISTLTIQRTEQRDSAMYRCASSGERLRRESTQYFGPGTRLLVL.

This clonotype was found a few times. As DNA, the CDR3 is TGTGCCAGCAGTTTAGGGCTAGCGGGGGCCTACGAGCAGTACTTC. Amino acid sequence: CASSLGLAGAYEQYF. V usage is TRBV12-3 or TRBV12-4 and J usage is TRBJ2-7, with 10 nucleotides matching TRBD2. The CDR3 length is 15 residues. Unmatched junction bases numbered 2, after V lost 1 base and J lost 2 bases.

The chain combines TRBV20-1 with TRBJ2-5, with no clear D. The germline V and J ends were trimmed by 6 bases and 2 bases, with 19 bases remaining between them. CDR1 and CDR2 (germline): DFQATT, SNEGSKA (reference sequence). The CDR3 sequence is 15 residues long. CDR3 amino acids: CSAPDPKHQQETQYF. The CDR3, as DNA: TGCAGTGCCCCCGACCCCAAACATCAGCAAGAGACCCAGTACTTC.

Judged by abundance, this clonotype is medium-sized. The chain couples TRBV6-5 to TRBJ2-2; tentative D call: TRBD1 (6 bases). CDR1 is MNHEY and CDR2 is SVGAGI in the germline V gene. This CDR3 has 15 residues. The V end was cut by 0 bases, the J end by 6 bases, with 11 bases between. CDR3 bases: TGTGCCAGCAGTTACTCTAAACAGGGAGCCGGGGAGCTGTTTTTT. Translating gives CASSYSKQGAGELFF.

Notes on this clonotype: One end of the junction does not line up with germline, which may come from a read error. This rearrangement joins TRBV24-1 to TRBJ2-5; 9 nucleotides match TRBD1. Germline values: CDR1 KGHDR, CDR2 SFDVKD. CDR3 length: 14 amino acids. In nucleotides, the CDR3 is TGTGACACCACCCGGGACAGGGAGAACGAGACCCAGTACTTC. Its translation: CDTTRDRENETQYF.

The chain combines TRBV28 with TRBJ2-3; D could derive from TRBD1 or TRBD2 (5 bases each). The CDR3 is 16 residues long. Germline V gene sequence: CDR1 MDHEN, CDR2 SYDVKM. Trimming removed 2 bases at V and 4 bases at J, with 16 bases between. CDR3 nucleotide sequence: TGTGCCAGCAGTTTAGTAGCCGGGACCTCGGCAGATACGCAGTATTTT. As protein: CASSLVAGTSADTQYF.